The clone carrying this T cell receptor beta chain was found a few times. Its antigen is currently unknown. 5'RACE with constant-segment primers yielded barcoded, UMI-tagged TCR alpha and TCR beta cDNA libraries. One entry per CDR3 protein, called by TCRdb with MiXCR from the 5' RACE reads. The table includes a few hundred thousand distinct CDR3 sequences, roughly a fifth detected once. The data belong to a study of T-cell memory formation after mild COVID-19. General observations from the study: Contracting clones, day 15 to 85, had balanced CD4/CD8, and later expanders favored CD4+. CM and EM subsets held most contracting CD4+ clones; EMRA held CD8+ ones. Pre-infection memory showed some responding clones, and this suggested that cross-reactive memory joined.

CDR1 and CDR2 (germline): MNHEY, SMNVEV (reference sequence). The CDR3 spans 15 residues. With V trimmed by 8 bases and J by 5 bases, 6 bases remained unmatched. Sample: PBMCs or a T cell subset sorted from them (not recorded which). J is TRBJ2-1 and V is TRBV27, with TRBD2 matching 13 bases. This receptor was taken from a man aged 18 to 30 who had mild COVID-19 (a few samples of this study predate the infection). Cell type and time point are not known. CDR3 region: CASRLAGGPNNEQFF. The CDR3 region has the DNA TGTGCCAGCCGACTAGCGGGGGGACCTAACAATGAGCAGTTCTTC.